These 18 T cell receptor beta chains came from one sample sequenced in a study of cytomegalovirus exposure and HLA in healthy donors. The PCR employed 60 Vbeta primers together with 13 Jbeta primers. Profiling relied on immunoSEQ multiplex PCR, and the TCRdb table lists in-frame clones only, not all of them. The sample lists tens of thousands of clones; roughly 70% were seen once. The source material was PBMCs. Source of these receptors: a man aged 60-69 years in good health and CMV-seropositive.

A few counts support this clone. The chain carries TRBV4-1 and TRBJ2-2; D unresolved. The CDR3 contains 17 residues. Trimming took 4 bases from V and 1 from J, leaving 16 bases between them. Germline values: CDR1 MGHRA, CDR2 YSYEKL. The CDR3, as DNA: TGCGCCAGCAGCCTCAGAAACACGGAGTTGAACACCGGGGAGCTGTTTTTT. This sequence encodes CASSLRNTELNTGELFF.

This clone was recorded only once. This chain connects TRBV29-1 to TRBJ2-2; 7 bases map to TRBD1. The V gene's germline CDR1 is SQVTM and CDR2 ANQGSEA. V gave up 7 bases and J gave up 7 bases; unmatched junction bases: 12. This CDR3 spans 14 amino acids. The CDR3 nucleotides read TGCAGCGCCTCCCCCACTACAGGGGTCGGGGAGCTGTTTTTT. Translating gives CSASPTTGVGELFF.

The chain joins TRBV11-2 to TRBJ2-5, with 11 bases aligning to TRBD2. V dropped 5 bases and J dropped 1; count of bases not matched to a gene: 6. The CDR3 runs to 16 residues. Germline V gene sequence: CDR1 SGHAT, CDR2 FQNNGV. The chain's CDR3 is CASSVGTSGFQETQYF. DNA for the CDR3: TGTGCCAGCAGCGTTGGGACTAGCGGATTCCAAGAGACCCAGTACTTC.

About this clone: Compared with germline, one end of the junction differs, possibly owing to a read error. This chain links TRBV7-9 with TRBJ1-1; D is unresolved. The CDR3 is 13 amino acids. CDR1 and CDR2 (germline): SEHNR, FQNEAQ (reference sequence). The CDR3 DNA sequence: TGTTCCAGCAGCTCCGTCTGGAACACTGAAGCTTTCTTT. Residues: CSSSSVWNTEAFF.

V is TRBV10-3 and J is TRBJ1-6, with TRBD1 matching over 7 bases. Germline CDR1 is ENHRY and CDR2 is SYGVKD. Losses at the gene ends were 0 bases for V and 7 bases for J; bases not matched to a gene: 9. CDR3 length equals 17 residues. The CDR3 here is CAISESKGARGNSPLHF. The CDR3 nucleotides read TGTGCCATCAGTGAGTCAAAGGGGGCGAGGGGAAATTCACCCCTCCACTTT.

The CDR3 is CSAGTSGVSQDKNIQYF. The CDR3 DNA sequence: TGCAGCGCCGGGACTAGCGGGGTGTCACAGGACAAAAACATTCAGTACTTC. The chain uses TRBV29-1 and TRBJ2-4, with TRBD2 matching over 13 bases. V was pared by 7 bases and J by 3 bases, with 12 bases of the junction left unmatched. Germline assignment: CDR1 SQVTM and CDR2 ANQGSEA. The CDR3 covers 17 residues.

This chain uses TRBV28 with TRBJ1-5; tentatively, D is TRBD1 (5 bases). Germline V CDR1 and CDR2: MDHEN, SYDVKM. V was clipped by 5 bases and J by 7 bases, with 21 bases between them. This CDR3 has 16 amino acids. CDR3 sequence: CASSQPSGGQRQPQHF. The CDR3 DNA is TGTGCCAGCAGTCAGCCCTCGGGGGGTCAGAGGCAGCCCCAGCATTTT.

The table lists this clone with a few counts. The genes are TRBV4-1 and TRBJ2-1; D gene uncertain. This CDR3 region has 13 residues. Per the germline V gene, CDR1 is MGHRA and CDR2 is YSYEKL. V dropped 4 bases and J dropped 6 bases, with 10 bases sitting between them. The CDR3 DNA sequence: TGCGCCAGCAGCCCTTCCCCCTTCAATGAGCAGTTCTTC. Translation gives CASSPSPFNEQFF.

V is TRBV5-1 and J is TRBJ1-4, with D hard to call. V shed 1 base and J shed 8 bases, with 6 bases lying between them. The CDR3 is 12 amino acids. The germline gives CDR1 SGHRS, CDR2 YFSETQ. The DNA of the CDR3 is TGCGCCAGCAGCTTGAACGAGGAAAAACTGTTTTTT. This gives the protein CASSLNEEKLFF.

This sequence joins TRBV30 and TRBJ1-1; D is unresolved. CDR3 length: 13 residues. The V end was cut by 3 bases, the J end by 4 bases, with 12 bases between. The germline CDR1 and CDR2 sequences are GTSNPN and SVGIG (reference sequence). The CDR3 DNA reads TGTGCCTGGAGCCGACTCCTTAGCACTGAAGCTTTCTTT. Amino acids: CAWSRLLSTEAFF.

This chain joins TRBV27 and TRBJ2-1; the match to TRBD2 covers 13 bases. Germline-derived CDR1 and CDR2 are MNHEY and SMNVEV (reference sequence). This CDR3 is built from 17 residues. J lost 7 bases, V lost 3 bases, and 9 bases had no gene match. CDR3 sequence reads: CASSLTSGRPGWNEQFF. The CDR3 nucleotides read TGTGCCAGCAGTTTGACTAGCGGGAGGCCGGGGTGGAATGAGCAGTTCTTC.

This clone occurred a few times. The rearrangement links TRBV4-1 to TRBJ1-4; possibly TRBD1 for D (5 bases). The V end was cut by 1 base, the J end by 7 bases, with 13 bases between. Germline V CDR1 and CDR2: MGHRA, YSYEKL. This CDR3 is 15 amino acids long. The CDR3 sequence is CASSQGGRDFEKLFF. CDR3 coding DNA: TGCGCCAGCAGCCAAGGGGGCAGGGACTTTGAAAAACTGTTTTTT.

The V call is TRBV6-5, the J call TRBJ2-7; 7 bases map to TRBD1. The CDR3 has 14 amino acids. CDR1 and CDR2 from the germline V gene are MNHEY and SVGAGI. The V and J ends lost 7 bases and 3 bases, in that order; junction bases with no gene match: 9. CDR3 amino acids: CASTPLTGYYEQYF. CDR3 coding DNA: TGTGCCAGCACCCCCCTGACAGGGTACTACGAGCAGTACTTC.

This clone was seen a single time. V gene TRBV6-6 combines with J gene TRBJ2-2; tentative D call: TRBD2 (6 bases). Germline CDR1 MNHNY, CDR2 SVGAGI (reference sequence). This CDR3 spans 14 amino acids. Trimming took 7 bases from V and 4 from J, leaving 13 bases between them. CDR3 DNA sequence: TGTGCCAGCAAGGAGGGGAAGGTCACCGGGGAGCTGTTTTTT. Translating it yields CASKEGKVTGELFF.

The CDR3 sequence is CASGPGGEQYF. DNA for the CDR3: TGTGCCAGCGGTCCAGGGGGCGAGCAGTACTTC. The chain has TRBV28 and TRBJ2-7, with 7 bases matching TRBD1. CDR1 and CDR2 (germline): MDHEN, SYDVKM. The CDR3 is made up of 11 amino acids. Trimming cost V 8 bases and J 6 bases; bases outside gene matches: 4.

The chain links TRBV7-6 to TRBJ2-1, with 10 bases fitting TRBD2. CDR3 length: 16 amino acids. The germline V gene encodes CDR1 SGHVS and CDR2 FNYEAQ. With V trimmed by 5 bases and J by 6 bases, 10 bases remained unmatched. DNA of the CDR3: TGTGCCAGCAGCCTGCAAGCGGGGGGGCTTGGCAATGAGCAGTTCTTC. Protein product: CASSLQAGGLGNEQFF.

This chain links TRBV9 with TRBJ2-5; perhaps TRBD2 as D (6 bases). Germline values: CDR1 SGDLS, CDR2 YYNGEE. The CDR3 consists of 14 residues. Trimming took 1 base from V and 5 from J, leaving 12 bases between them. The CDR3 sequence: CASSVFGGAETQYF. In nucleotides, the CDR3 is TGTGCCAGCAGCGTATTCGGCGGGGCGGAGACCCAGTACTTC.

The rearrangement joins TRBV11-2 to TRBJ2-7; 10 bases fit TRBD2. Germline lookup yields CDR1 SGHAT and CDR2 FQNNGV. Losses at the gene ends were 4 bases for V and 2 bases for J; bases not matched to a gene: 5. This CDR3 has 15 residues. CDR3 DNA: TGTGCCAGCAGCTCCTGGACTAGCGGAACCTACGAGCAGTACTTC. It specifies CASSSWTSGTYEQYF.